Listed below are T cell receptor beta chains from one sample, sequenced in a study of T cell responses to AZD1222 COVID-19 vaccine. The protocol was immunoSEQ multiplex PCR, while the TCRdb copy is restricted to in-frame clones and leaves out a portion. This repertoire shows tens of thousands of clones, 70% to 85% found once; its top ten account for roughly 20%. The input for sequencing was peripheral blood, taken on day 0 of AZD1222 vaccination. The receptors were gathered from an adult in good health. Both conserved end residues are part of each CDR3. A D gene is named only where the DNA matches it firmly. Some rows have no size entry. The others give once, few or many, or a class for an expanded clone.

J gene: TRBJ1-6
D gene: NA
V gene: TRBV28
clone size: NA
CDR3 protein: CASSSRGSVNSPLHF
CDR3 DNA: TGTGCCAGCAGTAGCAGGGGTAGCGTGAATTCACCCCTCCACTTT

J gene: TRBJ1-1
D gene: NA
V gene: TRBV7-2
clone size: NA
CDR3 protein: CASTFTQGTEAFF
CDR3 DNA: TGTGCCAGCACCTTTACCCAGGGCACTGAAGCTTTCTTT

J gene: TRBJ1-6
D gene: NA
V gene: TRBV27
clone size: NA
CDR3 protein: CASTASGASLNSPLHF
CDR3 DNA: TGTGCCAGCACCGCCTCCGGGGCCTCGCTTAATTCACCCCTCCACTTT

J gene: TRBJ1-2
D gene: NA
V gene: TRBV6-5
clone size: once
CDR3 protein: CASFGEGLIPYGYTF
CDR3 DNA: TGTGCCTCGTTCGGGGAGGGTCTTATTCCCTATGGCTACACCTTC

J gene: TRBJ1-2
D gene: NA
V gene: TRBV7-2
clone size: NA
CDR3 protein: CASSRNSNYGYTF
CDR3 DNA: TGTGCCAGCAGCCGGAACAGCAACTATGGCTACACCTTC

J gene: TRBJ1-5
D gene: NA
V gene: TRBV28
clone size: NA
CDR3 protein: CASTTGFQPQHF
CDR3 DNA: TGTGCCAGCACGACGGGGTTTCAGCCCCAGCATTTT

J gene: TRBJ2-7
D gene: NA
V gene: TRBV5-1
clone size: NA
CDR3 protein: CASSLIQSDEQYF
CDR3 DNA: TGCGCCAGCAGCTTAATTCAGTCCGACGAGCAGTACTTC

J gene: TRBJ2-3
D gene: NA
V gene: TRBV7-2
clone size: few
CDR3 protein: CASSTYRETDTQYF
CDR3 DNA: TGTGCCAGCAGCACCTACAGGGAAACAGATACGCAGTATTTT

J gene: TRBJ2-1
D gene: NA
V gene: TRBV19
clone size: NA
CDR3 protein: CASRAANEQFF
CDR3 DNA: TGTGCCAGTAGAGCGGCCAATGAGCAGTTCTTC

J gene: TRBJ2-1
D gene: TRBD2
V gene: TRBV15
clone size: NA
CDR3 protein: CATSREVAGDRYNEQFF
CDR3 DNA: TGTGCCACCAGCAGAGAAGTAGCGGGAGACAGGTACAATGAGCAGTTCTTC

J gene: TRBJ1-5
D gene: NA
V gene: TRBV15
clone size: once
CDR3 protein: CATSRDLPGPNQPQHF
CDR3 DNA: TGTGCCACCAGCAGAGATCTTCCAGGGCCCAATCAGCCCCAGCATTTT

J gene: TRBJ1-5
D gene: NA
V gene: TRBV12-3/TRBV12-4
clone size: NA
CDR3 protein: CASSSNTHQPQHF
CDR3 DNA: TGTGCCAGCAGTTCTAACACCCATCAGCCCCAGCATTTT

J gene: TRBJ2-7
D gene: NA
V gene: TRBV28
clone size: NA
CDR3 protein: CATNPMAGRFYEQYF
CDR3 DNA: TGTGCCACCAACCCCATGGCAGGGAGATTCTACGAGCAGTACTTC

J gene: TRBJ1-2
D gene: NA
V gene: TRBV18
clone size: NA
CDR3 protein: CASSPQGLNLNYGYTF
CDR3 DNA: TGTGCCAGCTCACCACAGGGGTTAAACCTTAACTATGGCTACACCTTC

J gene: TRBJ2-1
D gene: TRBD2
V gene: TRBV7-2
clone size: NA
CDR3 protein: CASSSIAGSNEQFF
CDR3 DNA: TGTGCCAGCAGCTCTATAGCGGGAAGCAATGAGCAGTTCTTC

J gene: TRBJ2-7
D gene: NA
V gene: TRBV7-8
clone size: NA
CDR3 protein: CASSSGQINYEQYF
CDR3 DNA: TGTGCCAGCAGTTCTGGACAGATTAACTACGAGCAGTACTTC

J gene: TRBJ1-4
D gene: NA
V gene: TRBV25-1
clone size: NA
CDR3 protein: CASSAPITGEKLFF
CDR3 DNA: TGTGCCAGCAGTGCGCCTATCACGGGTGAAAAACTGTTTTTT

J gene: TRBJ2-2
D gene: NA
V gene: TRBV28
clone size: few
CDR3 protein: CASSFRSLRAPRAGELFF
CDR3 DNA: TGTGCCAGCAGTTTCCGGTCCCTCAGGGCCCCCAGGGCCGGGGAGCTGTTTTTT

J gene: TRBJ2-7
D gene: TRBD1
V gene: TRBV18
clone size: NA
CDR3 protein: CASSPGTGSSYEQYF
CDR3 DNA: TGTGCCAGCTCACCGGGGACAGGGAGCTCCTACGAGCAGTACTTC

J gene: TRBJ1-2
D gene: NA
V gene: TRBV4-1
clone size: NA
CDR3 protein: CASSQEFRARYGYTF
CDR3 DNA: TGCGCCAGCAGCCAGGAATTCAGGGCCAGGTACGGCTACACCTTC

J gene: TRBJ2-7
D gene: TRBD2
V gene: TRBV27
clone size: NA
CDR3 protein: CASSLNGLAGGEQYF
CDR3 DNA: TGTGCCAGCAGTTTAAATGGGCTAGCGGGAGGGGAGCAGTACTTC

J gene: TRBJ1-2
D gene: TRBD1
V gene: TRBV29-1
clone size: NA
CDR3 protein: CSVLDREKGYGYTF
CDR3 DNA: TGCAGCGTCCTCGACAGGGAGAAAGGGTATGGCTACACCTTC

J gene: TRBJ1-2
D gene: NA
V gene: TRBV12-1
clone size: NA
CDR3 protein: CASSSTEPLYGYTF
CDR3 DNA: TGTGCCAGCAGCTCCACGGAACCCCTCTATGGCTACACCTTC

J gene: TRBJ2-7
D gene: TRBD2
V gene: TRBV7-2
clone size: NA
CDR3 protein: CASSQNSGSSYEQYF
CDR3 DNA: TGTGCCAGCAGCCAAAATAGCGGGAGCTCCTACGAGCAGTACTTC

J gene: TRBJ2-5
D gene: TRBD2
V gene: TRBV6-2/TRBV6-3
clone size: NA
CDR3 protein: CASSSGTSGSGMETQYF
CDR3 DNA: TGTGCCAGCAGTAGCGGGACTAGCGGGAGTGGTATGGAGACCCAGTACTTC

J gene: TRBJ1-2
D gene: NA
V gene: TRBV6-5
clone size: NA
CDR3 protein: CASSYGAHYGYTF
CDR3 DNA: TGTGCCAGCAGTTACGGGGCACACTATGGCTACACCTTC

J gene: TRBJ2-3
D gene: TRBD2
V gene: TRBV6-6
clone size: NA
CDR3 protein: CASTTGGNLDTQYF
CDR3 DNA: TGTGCCAGCACCACGGGGGGGAATCTCGATACGCAGTATTTT

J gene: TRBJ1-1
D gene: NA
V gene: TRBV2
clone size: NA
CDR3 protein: CARSLTENTEAFF
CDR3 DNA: TGTGCCAGAAGCCTGACAGAGAACACTGAAGCTTTCTTT

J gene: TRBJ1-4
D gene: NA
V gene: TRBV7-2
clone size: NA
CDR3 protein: CASSPNRDWLFF
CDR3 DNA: TGTGCCAGCAGCCCGAACCGGGACTGGCTGTTTTTT

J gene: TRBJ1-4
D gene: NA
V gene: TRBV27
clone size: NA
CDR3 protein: CASRTGSNEKLFF
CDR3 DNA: TGTGCCAGCAGAACAGGGAGTAATGAAAAACTGTTTTTT

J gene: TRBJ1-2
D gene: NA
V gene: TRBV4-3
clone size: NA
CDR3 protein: CASSQRDYGYTF
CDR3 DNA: TGCGCCAGCAGCCAAAGGGATTATGGCTACACCTTC

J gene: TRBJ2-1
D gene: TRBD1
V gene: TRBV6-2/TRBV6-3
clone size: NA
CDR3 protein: CASSYRFSGGNEQFF
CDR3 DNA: TGTGCCAGCAGTTACAGGTTCTCAGGGGGCAATGAGCAGTTCTTC

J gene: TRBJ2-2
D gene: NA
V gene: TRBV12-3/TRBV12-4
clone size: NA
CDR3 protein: CASKGGPTGELFF
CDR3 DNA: TGTGCCAGCAAAGGGGGACCCACCGGGGAGCTGTTTTTT

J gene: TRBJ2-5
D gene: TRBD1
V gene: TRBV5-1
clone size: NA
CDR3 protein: CASSPGQGWEETQYF
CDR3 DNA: TGCGCCAGCAGCCCGGGACAGGGATGGGAAGAGACCCAGTACTTC

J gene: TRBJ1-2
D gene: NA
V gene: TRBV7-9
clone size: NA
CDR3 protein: CASSFAGAGGYGYTF
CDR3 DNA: TGTGCCAGCAGCTTTGCCGGGGCGGGCGGCTATGGCTACACCTTC

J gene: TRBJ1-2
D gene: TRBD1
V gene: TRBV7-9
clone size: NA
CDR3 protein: CASSVTGTDGYTF
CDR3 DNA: TGTGCCAGCAGCGTAACCGGGACAGATGGCTACACCTTC

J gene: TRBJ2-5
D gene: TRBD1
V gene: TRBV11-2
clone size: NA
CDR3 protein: CASSLRQGAGETQYF
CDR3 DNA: TGTGCCAGCAGCTTGAGACAGGGGGCTGGAGAGACCCAGTACTTC

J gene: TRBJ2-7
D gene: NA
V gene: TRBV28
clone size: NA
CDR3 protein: CASSSQVPEQYF
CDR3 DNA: TGTGCCAGCAGTTCACAGGTTCCCGAGCAGTACTTC

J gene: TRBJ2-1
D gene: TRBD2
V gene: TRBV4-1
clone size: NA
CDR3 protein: CASSNIPLAVSYNEQFF
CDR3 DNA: TGCGCCAGCAGCAACATACCACTAGCGGTCTCCTACAATGAGCAGTTCTTC

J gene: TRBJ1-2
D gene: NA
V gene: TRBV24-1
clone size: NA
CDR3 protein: CATSDLDSNYGYTF
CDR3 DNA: TGTGCCACCAGTGATTTGGATTCTAACTATGGCTACACCTTC

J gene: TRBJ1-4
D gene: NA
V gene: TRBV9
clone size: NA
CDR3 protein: CASSVGPKLGEEKLFF
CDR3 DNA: TGTGCCAGCAGCGTAGGTCCCAAACTGGGGGAGGAAAAACTGTTTTTT

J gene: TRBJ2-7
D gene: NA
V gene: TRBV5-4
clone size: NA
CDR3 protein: CASSLGLGNDEQYF
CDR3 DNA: TGTGCCAGCAGCTTGGGGCTGGGTAACGACGAGCAGTACTTC

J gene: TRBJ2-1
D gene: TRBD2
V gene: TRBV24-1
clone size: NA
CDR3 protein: CATSDSRTSGNVQFF
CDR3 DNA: TGTGCCACCAGTGATTCCCGGACTAGCGGGAACGTGCAGTTCTTC

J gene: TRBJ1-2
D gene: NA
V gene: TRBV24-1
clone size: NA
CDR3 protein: CATSDSFYGYTF
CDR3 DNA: TGTGCCACCAGTGATAGTTTCTATGGCTACACCTTC

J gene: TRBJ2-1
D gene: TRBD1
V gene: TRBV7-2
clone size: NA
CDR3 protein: CASSLLQGNEQFF
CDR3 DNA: TGTGCCAGCAGCCTTTTACAGGGGAATGAGCAGTTCTTC

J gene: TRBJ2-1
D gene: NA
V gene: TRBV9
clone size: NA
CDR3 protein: CASSAVADRANEQFF
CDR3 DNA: TGTGCCAGCAGCGCTGTTGCGGACAGAGCCAATGAGCAGTTCTTC

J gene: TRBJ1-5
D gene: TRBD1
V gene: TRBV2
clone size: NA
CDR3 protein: CASSTGTANTNQPQHF
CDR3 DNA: TGTGCCAGCAGTACCGGGACAGCTAATACCAATCAGCCCCAGCATTTT

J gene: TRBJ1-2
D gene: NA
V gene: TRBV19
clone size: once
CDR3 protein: CASSINPGYYGYTF
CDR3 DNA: TGTGCCAGTAGTATTAATCCCGGATACTATGGCTACACCTTC

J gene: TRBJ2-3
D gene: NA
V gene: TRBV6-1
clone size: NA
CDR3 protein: CASSDGLTQYF
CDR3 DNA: TGTGCCAGCAGTGATGGACTTACGCAGTATTTT

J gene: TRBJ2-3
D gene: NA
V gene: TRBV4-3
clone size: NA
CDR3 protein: CASSQIEGVTDTQYF
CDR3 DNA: TGCGCCAGCAGCCAAATAGAGGGGGTCACAGATACGCAGTATTTT

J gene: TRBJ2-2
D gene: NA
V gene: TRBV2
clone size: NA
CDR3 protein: CASSDLGFGELFF
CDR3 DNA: TGTGCCAGCAGTGATTTGGGGTTCGGGGAGCTGTTTTTT

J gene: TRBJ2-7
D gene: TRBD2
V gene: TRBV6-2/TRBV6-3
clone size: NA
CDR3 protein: CASSRTSGYEQYF
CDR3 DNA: TGTGCCAGCAGTCGGACTAGCGGATACGAGCAGTACTTC

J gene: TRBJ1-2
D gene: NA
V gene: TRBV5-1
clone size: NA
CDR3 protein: CASSLEAQGADGYTF
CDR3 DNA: TGCGCCAGCAGCTTGGAAGCTCAGGGAGCGGATGGCTACACCTTC

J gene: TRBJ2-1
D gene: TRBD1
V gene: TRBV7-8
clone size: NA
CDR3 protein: CASSSTGYIEQFF
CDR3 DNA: TGTGCCAGCAGCTCGACAGGGTATATCGAGCAGTTCTTC

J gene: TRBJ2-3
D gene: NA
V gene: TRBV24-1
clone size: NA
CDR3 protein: CATSRGRLTDTQYF
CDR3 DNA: TGTGCCACCAGCCGAGGGAGATTGACAGATACGCAGTATTTT